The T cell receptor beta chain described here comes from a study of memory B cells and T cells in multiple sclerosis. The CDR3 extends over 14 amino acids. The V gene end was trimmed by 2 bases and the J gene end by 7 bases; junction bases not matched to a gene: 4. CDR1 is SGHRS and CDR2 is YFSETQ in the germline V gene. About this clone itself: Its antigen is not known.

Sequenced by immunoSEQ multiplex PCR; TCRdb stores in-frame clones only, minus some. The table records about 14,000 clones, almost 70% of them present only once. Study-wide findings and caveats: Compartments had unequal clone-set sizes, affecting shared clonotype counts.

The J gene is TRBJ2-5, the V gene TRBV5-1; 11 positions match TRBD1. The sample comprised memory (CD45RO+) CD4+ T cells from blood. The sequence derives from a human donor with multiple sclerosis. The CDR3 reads CASSFGQGAVTQYF. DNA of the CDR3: TGCGCCAGCAGCTTCGGACAGGGGGCCGTGACCCAGTACTTC.